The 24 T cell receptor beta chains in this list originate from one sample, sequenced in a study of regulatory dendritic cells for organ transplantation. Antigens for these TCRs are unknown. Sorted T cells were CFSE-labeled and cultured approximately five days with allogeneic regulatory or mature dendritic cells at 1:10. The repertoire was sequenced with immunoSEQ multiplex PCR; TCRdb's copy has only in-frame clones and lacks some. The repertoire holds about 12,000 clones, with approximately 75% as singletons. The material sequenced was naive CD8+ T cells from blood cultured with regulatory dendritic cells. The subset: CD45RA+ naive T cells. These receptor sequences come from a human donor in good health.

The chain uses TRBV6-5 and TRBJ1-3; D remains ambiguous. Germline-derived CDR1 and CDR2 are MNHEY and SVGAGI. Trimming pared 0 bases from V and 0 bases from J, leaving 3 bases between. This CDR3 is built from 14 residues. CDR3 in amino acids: CASSYSVSGNTIYF. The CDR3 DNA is TGTGCCAGCAGTTACTCCGTCTCTGGAAACACCATATATTTT.

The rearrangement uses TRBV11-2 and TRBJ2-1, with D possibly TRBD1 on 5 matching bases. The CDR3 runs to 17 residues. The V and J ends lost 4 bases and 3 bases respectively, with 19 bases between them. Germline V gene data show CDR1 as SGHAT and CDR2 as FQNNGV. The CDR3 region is CASSSLMGPDRYNEQFF. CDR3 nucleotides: TGTGCCAGCAGCTCTTTAATGGGGCCAGACCGCTACAATGAGCAGTTCTTC. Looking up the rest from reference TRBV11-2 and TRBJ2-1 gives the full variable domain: EAGVAQSPRYKIIEKRQSVAFWCNPISGHATLYWYQQILGQGPKLLIQFQNNGVVDDSQLPKDRFSAERLKGVDSTLKIQPAKLEDSAVYLCASSSLMGPDRYNEQFFGPGTRLTVL.

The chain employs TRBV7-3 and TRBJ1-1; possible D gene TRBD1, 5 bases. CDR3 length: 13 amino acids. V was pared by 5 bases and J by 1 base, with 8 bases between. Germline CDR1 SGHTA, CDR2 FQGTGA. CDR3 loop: CASSNGGNTEAFF. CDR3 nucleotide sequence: TGTGCCAGCAGCAACGGGGGGAACACTGAAGCTTTCTTT.

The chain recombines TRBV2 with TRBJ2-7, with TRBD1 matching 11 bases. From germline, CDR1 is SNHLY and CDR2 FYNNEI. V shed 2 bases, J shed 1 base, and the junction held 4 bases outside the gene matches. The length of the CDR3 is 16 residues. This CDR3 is CASSEWTGGESYEQYF. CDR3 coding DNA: TGTGCCAGCAGTGAATGGACAGGGGGCGAATCCTACGAGCAGTACTTC.

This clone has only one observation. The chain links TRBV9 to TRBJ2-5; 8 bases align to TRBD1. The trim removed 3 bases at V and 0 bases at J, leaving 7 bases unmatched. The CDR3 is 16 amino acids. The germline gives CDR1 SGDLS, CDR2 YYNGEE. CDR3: CASSGIKTGDQETQYF. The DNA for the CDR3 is TGTGCCAGCAGCGGAATCAAGACAGGGGACCAAGAGACCCAGTACTTC.

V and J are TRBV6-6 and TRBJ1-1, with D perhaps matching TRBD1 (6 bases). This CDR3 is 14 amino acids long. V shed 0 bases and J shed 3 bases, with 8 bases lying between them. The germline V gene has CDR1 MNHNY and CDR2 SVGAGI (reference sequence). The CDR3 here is CASSYSQGHTEAFF. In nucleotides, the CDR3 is TGTGCCAGCAGTTACTCGCAGGGGCACACTGAAGCTTTCTTT.

In nucleotides, the CDR3 is TGTGCCAGCAGCTCACAGACAGGCGGGTATACTGAAGCTTTCTTT. Translating gives CASSSQTGGYTEAFF. V gene TRBV7-8 combines with J gene TRBJ1-1, with a tentative D call TRBD1 (6 bases). Trimming removed 4 bases from V and 5 bases from J, with 17 bases in between. Germline CDR1 is SGHVS and CDR2 is FQNEAQ. This CDR3 is 15 amino acids long.

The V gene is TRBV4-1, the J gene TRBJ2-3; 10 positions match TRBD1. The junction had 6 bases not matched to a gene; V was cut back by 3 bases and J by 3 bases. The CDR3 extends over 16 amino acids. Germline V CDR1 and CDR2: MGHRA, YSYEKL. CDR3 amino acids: CASSQIRDRGTDTQYF. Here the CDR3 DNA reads TGCGCCAGCAGCCAGATCCGGGACAGGGGAACAGATACGCAGTATTTT.

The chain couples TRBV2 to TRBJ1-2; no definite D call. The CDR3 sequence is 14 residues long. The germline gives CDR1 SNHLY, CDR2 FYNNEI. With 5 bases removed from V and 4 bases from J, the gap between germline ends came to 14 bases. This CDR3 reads CASSPGPAAYGYTF. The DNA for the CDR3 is TGTGCCAGCAGTCCCGGGCCAGCGGCCTATGGCTACACCTTC. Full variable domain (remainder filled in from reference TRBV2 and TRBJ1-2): EPEVTQTPSHQVTQMGQEVILRCVPISNHLYFYWYRQILGQKVEFLVSFYNNEISEKSEIFDDQFSVERPDGSNFTLKIRSTKLEDSAMYFCASSPGPAAYGYTFGSGTRLTVV.

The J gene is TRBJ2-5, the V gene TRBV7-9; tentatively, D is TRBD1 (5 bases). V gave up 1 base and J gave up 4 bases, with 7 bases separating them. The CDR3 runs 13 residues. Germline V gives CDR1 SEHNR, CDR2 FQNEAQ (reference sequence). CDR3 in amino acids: CASSLVRAETQYF. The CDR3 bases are TGTGCCAGCAGCTTAGTCAGGGCAGAGACCCAGTACTTC.

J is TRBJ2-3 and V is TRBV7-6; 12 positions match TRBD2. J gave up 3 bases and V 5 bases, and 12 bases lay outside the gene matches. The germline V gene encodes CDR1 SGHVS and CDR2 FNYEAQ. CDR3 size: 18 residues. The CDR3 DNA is TGTGCCAGCAGCCTCACTAGCGGGGGGACCCCTGGGACAGATACGCAGTATTTT. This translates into CASSLTSGGTPGTDTQYF.

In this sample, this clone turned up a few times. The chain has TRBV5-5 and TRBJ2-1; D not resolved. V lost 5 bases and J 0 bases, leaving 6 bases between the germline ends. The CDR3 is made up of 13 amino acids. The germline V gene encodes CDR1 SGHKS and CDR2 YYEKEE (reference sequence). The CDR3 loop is CASRQSSYNEQFF. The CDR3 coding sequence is TGTGCCAGCAGACAGAGCTCCTACAATGAGCAGTTCTTC.

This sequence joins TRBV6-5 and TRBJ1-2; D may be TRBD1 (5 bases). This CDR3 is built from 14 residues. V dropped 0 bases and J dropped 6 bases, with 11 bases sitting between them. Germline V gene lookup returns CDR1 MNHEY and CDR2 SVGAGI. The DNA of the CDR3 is TGTGCCAGCAGTTACTCGGACACTGAGGATGGCTACACCTTC. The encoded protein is CASSYSDTEDGYTF.

The DNA of the CDR3 is TGTGCCAGCAGTTACATACAGGGAGCGGAAAACATTCAGTACTTC. Translation: CASSYIQGAENIQYF. This sequence joins TRBV6-5 and TRBJ2-4; possibly TRBD1 for D (6 bases). Germline V gene lookup returns CDR1 MNHEY and CDR2 SVGAGI. The CDR3 covers 15 residues. V lost 2 bases and J 5 bases, leaving 13 bases between the germline ends.

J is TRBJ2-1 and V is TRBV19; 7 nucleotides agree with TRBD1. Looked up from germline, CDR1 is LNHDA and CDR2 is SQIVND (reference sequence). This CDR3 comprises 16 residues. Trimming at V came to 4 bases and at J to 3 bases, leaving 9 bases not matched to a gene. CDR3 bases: TGTGCCAGTAGTAGTGAGACAGGGAGTTTCTACAATGAGCAGTTCTTC. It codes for CASSSETGSFYNEQFF.

The CDR3 sequence: CSVGGGIGNTEAFF. The CDR3 region has the DNA TGCAGCGTCGGAGGGGGCATTGGGAACACTGAAGCTTTCTTT. The chain employs TRBV29-1 and TRBJ1-1; 7 positions agree with TRBD1. Germline CDR1 SQVTM, CDR2 ANQGSEA. This CDR3 region has 14 residues. The V and J ends lost 6 bases and 1 base, in that order; junction bases with no gene match: 8. The full variable domain, its missing parts supplied by reference TRBV29-1 and TRBJ1-1, is SAVISQKPSRDICQRGTSLTIQCQVDSQVTMMFWYRQQPGQSLTLIATANQGSEATYESGFVIDKFPISRPNLTFSTLTVSNMSPEDSSIYLCSVGGGIGNTEAFFGQGTRLTVV.

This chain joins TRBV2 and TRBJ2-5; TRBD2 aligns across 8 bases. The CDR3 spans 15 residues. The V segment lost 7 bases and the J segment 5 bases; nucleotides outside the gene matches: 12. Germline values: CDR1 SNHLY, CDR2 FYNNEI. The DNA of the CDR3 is TGTGCCAGCACCCCCCGGGGGGGGGCCCTCGAGACCCAGTACTTC. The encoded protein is CASTPRGGALETQYF.

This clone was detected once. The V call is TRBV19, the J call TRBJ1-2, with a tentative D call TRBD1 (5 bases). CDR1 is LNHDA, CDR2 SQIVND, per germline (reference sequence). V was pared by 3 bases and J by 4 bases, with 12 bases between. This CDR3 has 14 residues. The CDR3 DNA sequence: TGTGCCAGTAGTATGGCGGAGGGGTTCTATGGCTACACCTTC. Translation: CASSMAEGFYGYTF.

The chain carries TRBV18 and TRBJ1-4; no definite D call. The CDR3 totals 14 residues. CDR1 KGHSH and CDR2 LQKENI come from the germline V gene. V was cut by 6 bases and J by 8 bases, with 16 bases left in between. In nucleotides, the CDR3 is TGTGCCAGCTCGCAGCTGGGGAGAAACGAAAAACTGTTTTTT. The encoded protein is CASSQLGRNEKLFF.

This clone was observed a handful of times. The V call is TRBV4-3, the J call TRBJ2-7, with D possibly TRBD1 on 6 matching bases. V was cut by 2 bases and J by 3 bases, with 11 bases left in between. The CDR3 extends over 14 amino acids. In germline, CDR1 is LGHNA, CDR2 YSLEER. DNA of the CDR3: TGCGCCAGCAGCCAAATGGACAGAGACTACGAGCAGTACTTC. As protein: CASSQMDRDYEQYF.

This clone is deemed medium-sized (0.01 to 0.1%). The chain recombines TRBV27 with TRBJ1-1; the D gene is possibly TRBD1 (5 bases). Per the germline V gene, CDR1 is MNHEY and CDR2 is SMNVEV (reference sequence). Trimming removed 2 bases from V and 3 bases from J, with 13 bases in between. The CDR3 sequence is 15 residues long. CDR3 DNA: TGTGCCAGCAGTTTAGCCGGGGGGACTTACACTGAAGCTTTCTTT. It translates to CASSLAGGTYTEAFF.

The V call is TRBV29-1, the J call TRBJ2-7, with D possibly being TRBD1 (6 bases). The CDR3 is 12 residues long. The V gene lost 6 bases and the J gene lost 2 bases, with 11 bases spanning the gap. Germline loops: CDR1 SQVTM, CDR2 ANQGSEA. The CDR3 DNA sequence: TGCAGCGTGTCGGCAGGGGCCTACGAGCAGTACTTC. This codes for CSVSAGAYEQYF.

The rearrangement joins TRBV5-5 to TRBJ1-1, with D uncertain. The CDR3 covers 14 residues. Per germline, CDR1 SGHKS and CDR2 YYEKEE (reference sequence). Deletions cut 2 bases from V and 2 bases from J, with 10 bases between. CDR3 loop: CASSFRGINTEAFF. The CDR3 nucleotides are TGTGCCAGCAGCTTCCGGGGTATTAACACTGAAGCTTTCTTT.

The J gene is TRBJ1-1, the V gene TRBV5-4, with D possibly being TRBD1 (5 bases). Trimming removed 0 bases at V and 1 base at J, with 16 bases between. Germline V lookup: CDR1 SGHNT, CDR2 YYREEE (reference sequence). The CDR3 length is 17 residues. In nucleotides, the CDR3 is TGTGCCAGCAGCTTGGCCTACGAGGGGAGGGCGAACACTGAAGCTTTCTTT. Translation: CASSLAYEGRANTEAFF.